A selection of T cell receptor beta chains follows, all from one sample in a study of PD-1 blockade in classical Hodgkin lymphoma. Data came from immunoSEQ multiplex PCR; TCRdb stores just in-frame clones and leaves some out. The sample includes roughly 140,000 clones, about 81% of them seen just once. The source material was peripheral blood mononuclear cells (PBMCs), sampled before the second cycle of nivolumab. These receptors came from a human donor with classical Hodgkin lymphoma. The CDR3 runs from the conserved cysteine through the conserved F or W. Clone sizes are given selectively: once, few, many, or a class where the clone is expanded.

CDR3aa,j_gene,abundance,v_gene
CASRGGSTDTQYF,TRBJ2-3,NA,TRBV27
CASFPAPDNQPQHF,TRBJ1-5,once,TRBV12-5
CASSSRHEQYF,TRBJ2-7,NA,TRBV28
CASSAYTTPGELFF,TRBJ2-2,NA,TRBV2
CASSPRTENTGELFF,TRBJ2-2,NA,TRBV7-6
CASSLAYLREGYNEQFF,TRBJ2-1,NA,TRBV5-1
CASSIWGQGSSGELFF,TRBJ2-2,NA,TRBV19
CASSVAGGGTNTGELFF,TRBJ2-2,NA,TRBV9
CASSRGRDREGLF,TRBJ2-1,NA,TRBV18
CASTTGRNIFPYEQYF,TRBJ2-7,NA,TRBV12-1
CASSLKFRGTFNEKLFF,TRBJ1-4,NA,TRBV5-8
CASSRAGDTDTQYF,TRBJ2-3,NA,TRBV21-1
CASRTGVSDTGELFF,TRBJ2-2,NA,TRBV27
CASSYKGDTEAFF,TRBJ1-1,NA,TRBV7-2
CASSLVGTAGAWADTQYF,TRBJ2-3,NA,TRBV28
CASSYTPSPYNEQFF,TRBJ2-1,NA,TRBV6-6
CASSLKVGGGADTQYF,TRBJ2-3,NA,TRBV7-3
CASSSAWSGYEQYF,NA,NA,TRBV6-5
CASSYSLRSRGYEQYF,TRBJ2-7,NA,TRBV6-5
CASSYSTSVDGYTF,TRBJ1-2,NA,TRBV6-5
CASSLIPQGGGYTF,TRBJ1-2,NA,TRBV7-2
CASSYPVWQRDEKLFF,TRBJ1-4,NA,TRBV6-6
CASKLRLGTGELFF,TRBJ2-2,once,TRBV2
CASNDPGGNYGYTF,TRBJ1-2,few,TRBV5-1
CSVSPRKHRAIQETQYF,TRBJ2-5,NA,TRBV29-1
CASSPSPYEQYF,TRBJ2-7,NA,TRBV18
CAISERRGPTDTQYF,TRBJ2-3,NA,TRBV10-3
CASTPSGNYEQYF,TRBJ2-7,few,TRBV6-5
CAISESRLPGTEAFF,TRBJ1-1,few,TRBV10-3